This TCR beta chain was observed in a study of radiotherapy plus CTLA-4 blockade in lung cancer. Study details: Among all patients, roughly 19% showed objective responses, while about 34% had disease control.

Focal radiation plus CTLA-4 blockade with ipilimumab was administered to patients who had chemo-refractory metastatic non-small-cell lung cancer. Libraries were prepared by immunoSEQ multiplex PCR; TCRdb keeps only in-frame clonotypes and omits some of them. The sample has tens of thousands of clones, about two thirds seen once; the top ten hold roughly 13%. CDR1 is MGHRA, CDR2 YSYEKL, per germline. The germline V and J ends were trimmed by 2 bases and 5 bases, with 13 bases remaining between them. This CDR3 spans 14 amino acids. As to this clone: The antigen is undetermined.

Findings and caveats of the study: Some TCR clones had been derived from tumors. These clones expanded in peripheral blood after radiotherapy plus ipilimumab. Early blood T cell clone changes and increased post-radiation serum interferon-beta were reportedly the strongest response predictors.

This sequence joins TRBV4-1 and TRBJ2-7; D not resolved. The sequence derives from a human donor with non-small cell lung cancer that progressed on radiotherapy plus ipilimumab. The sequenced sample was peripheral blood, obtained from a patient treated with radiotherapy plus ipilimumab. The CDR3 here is CASSQNAKGHEQYF. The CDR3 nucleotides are TGCGCCAGCAGCCAAAATGCGAAAGGTCACGAGCAGTACTTC.